There are a few counts of the clone carrying this T cell receptor (beta chain). TCR beta CDR3 regions were amplified from RNA transcripts. In the first-round RT-PCR of the TCR CDR3, the HTBI primer set was used. TCRdb reprocessed the multiplex PCR reads with MiXCR, giving one entry per CDR3 protein. Here the sample spans some 700,000 distinct CDR3 sequences, roughly a sixth being singletons. Clinical symptoms, serum thyroxine and TRAb, thyroid ultrasound and orbital computed tomography were used for the diagnoses. The data were taken from a study of T cells in Graves' hyperthyroidism and ophthalmopathy. The CDR3 length is 18 residues. Trimming shortened V by 8 bases and J by 0 bases, and 23 bases separated the two germline ends. Germline CDR1 is SEHNR and CDR2 is FQNEAQ (reference sequence).

The clonotype comes from a man aged 45-65 years with Graves' hyperthyroidism. The V gene is TRBV7-9, the J gene TRBJ2-1; D may be TRBD2 (6 bases). The sequencing input was blood. The CDR3 loop reads CASGVSGPDPSSYNEQFF. CDR3 sequence (DNA): TGTGCCAGCGGGGTTAGCGGTCCAGACCCCAGCTCCTACAATGAGCAGTTCTTC.